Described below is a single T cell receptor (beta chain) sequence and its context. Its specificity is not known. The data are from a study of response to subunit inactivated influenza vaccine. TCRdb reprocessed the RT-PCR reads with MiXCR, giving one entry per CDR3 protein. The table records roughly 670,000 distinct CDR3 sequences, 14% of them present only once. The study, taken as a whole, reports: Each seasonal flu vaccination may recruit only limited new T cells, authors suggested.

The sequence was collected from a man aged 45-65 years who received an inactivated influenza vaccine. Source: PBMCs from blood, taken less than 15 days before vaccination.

The CDR3 region is CASSYRNEQYF. CDR3 in DNA: TGTGCCAGCAGTTACAGGAACGAGCAGTACTTC. This rearrangement joins TRBV6-5 to TRBJ2-7; D gene ambiguous. The CDR3 contains 11 residues. The V end lost 2 bases, the J end lost 5 bases, and 4 bases lay between the germline ends. The germline gives CDR1 MNHEY, CDR2 SVGAGI.